This record covers a single T cell receptor (beta chain). What it binds is unknown. Sequencing ends 3 residues short of the CDR3 end; the germline J gene provides the rest. The data belong to a study of T cells in women clearing cervical HPV infection. Study-level results: Combining TCR richness with V gene abundances gave approximately 0.84 AUC. Unknown T-cell numbers per sample may underlie the richness differences. Controls had more TRBV6-7 (0.16%) than cases (approximately 0.11%).

The CDR3 totals 13 residues. V was pared by 3 bases and J by 7 bases, with 10 bases between. Germline V gives CDR1 SEHNR, CDR2 FQNEAQ (reference sequence). TCRdb keeps only in-frame clones here, not all; method: immunoSEQ multiplex PCR. In all, the sample yields roughly 30,000 clones. The V gene is TRBV7-9, the J gene TRBJ2-1; a weak D match, TRBD2 (5 bases). This receptor was identified in a woman between 18 and 75 years old with a cervical HPV16 infection that either progressed to CIN3+ or cleared (not recorded which). The sample taken for sequencing was blood buffy coat. CDR3 loop: CASSFGVWNEQFF. The covered CDR3 bases are TGTGCCAGCAGCTTCGGGGTCTGGAATGAG.